A single sample gave rise to the 26 T cell receptor beta chains below, sequenced in a study of CD8+ T cells in alopecia areata. RNA, once extracted, was reverse transcribed into cDNA for use as the sequencing template. Profiled with immunoSEQ multiplex PCR; TCRdb holds only in-frame clones, not every one. The profile shows 200,000 or so clones, more than 45% of them singletons. The material was CD4+ T cells sorted from blood, obtained at week 0. These receptor sequences come from a human donor with alopecia areata.

This chain joins TRBV19 and TRBJ2-2; D possibly corresponds to TRBD2 (7 bases). Deletions cut 6 bases from V and 0 bases from J, with 11 bases between. The CDR3 spans 15 residues. CDR1 and CDR2 (germline): LNHDA, SQIVND (reference sequence). DNA of the CDR3: TGTGCCAGTAGCCCCGGGGGGCCGAACACCGGGGAGCTGTTTTTT. This sequence encodes CASSPGGPNTGELFF.

J is TRBJ2-7 and V is TRBV6-1; D may be TRBD1 (6 bases). The germline gives CDR1 MNHNS, CDR2 SASEGT. Trimming took 4 bases from V and 5 from J, leaving 18 bases between them. CDR3 size: 15 residues. In DNA, the CDR3 is TGTGCCAGCAGTGTACTGAACAGGGTGTCGGACGAGCAGTACTTC. This encodes CASSVLNRVSDEQYF.

The CDR3 is CASSYRGLSESGANVLTF. CDR3 DNA: TGCGCCAGCAGCTACAGGGGGCTAAGCGAGTCTGGGGCCAACGTCCTGACTTTC. This chain uses TRBV5-1 with TRBJ2-6, with TRBD1 matching over 9 bases. The CDR3 is 18 amino acids. Trimming took 3 bases from V and 1 from J; bases not matched to a gene: 8. CDR1 is SGHRS, CDR2 YFSETQ, per germline.

This clone occurred a few times. The genes are TRBV4-2 and TRBJ2-3; TRBD2 matches 11 bases. The CDR3 runs to 18 residues. From germline, CDR1 is LGHNA and CDR2 YNFKEQ. After removal of 3 bases from V and 2 bases from J, the junction contained 10 bases not matched to a gene. This chain's CDR3 is CASSQGKLAGAFTDTQYF. The DNA for the CDR3 is TGTGCCAGCAGCCAGGGAAAACTAGCGGGGGCCTTCACAGATACGCAGTATTTT.

This rearrangement joins TRBV10-1 to TRBJ2-7; 9 bases align to TRBD1. Germline V gene lookup returns CDR1 WNHNN and CDR2 SYGVQD (reference sequence). The CDR3 consists of 15 residues. Trimming took 3 bases from V and 3 from J; bases not matched to a gene: 6. The CDR3 sequence: CASSDPGTGRYEQYF. DNA of the CDR3: TGCGCCAGCAGTGACCCCGGGACAGGGCGCTACGAGCAGTACTTC.

The V and J genes are TRBV30 and TRBJ1-1; D ambiguous. The CDR3 length is 11 residues. The germline V and J ends were trimmed by 6 bases and 1 base, with 6 bases remaining between them. Germline V lookup: CDR1 GTSNPN, CDR2 SVGIG (reference sequence). In nucleotides, the CDR3 is TGTGCCTGCACCCCGAACACTGAAGCTTTCTTT. Translation: CACTPNTEAFF.

The gene calls are TRBV27 and TRBJ1-1; the match to TRBD1 covers 7 bases. The CDR3 loop spans 14 amino acids. The junction had 3 bases not matched to a gene; V was cut back by 5 bases and J by 0 bases. Germline CDR1 reads MNHEY; CDR2 reads SMNVEV (reference sequence). DNA of the CDR3: TGTGCCAGCAGTATCACAGGGGTGAACACTGAAGCTTTCTTT. Amino acids: CASSITGVNTEAFF.

A remark on this clone: Relative to the germline gene, one junction end is altered; a read error may explain this. This chain links TRBV28 with TRBJ2-3; 14 nucleotides agree with TRBD2. The CDR3 spans 12 residues. Germline CDR1 reads MDHEN; CDR2 reads SYDVKM. Here the CDR3 DNA reads TGTGCCAGCAGTTTATGGGGACTAGCGGGAGTATTT. It yields the protein CASSLWGLAGVF.

The chain uses TRBV7-2 and TRBJ1-2, with D tentatively TRBD1 (6 bases). The germline gives CDR1 SGHTA, CDR2 FQGNSA. V was clipped by 7 bases and J by 1 base, with 13 bases between them. This CDR3 comprises 14 residues. The chain's CDR3 is CASTPGANNYGYTF. The DNA for the CDR3 is TGTGCCAGCACCCCGGGGGCTAATAACTATGGCTACACCTTC. The full variable domain, rest sourced from reference TRBV7-2 and TRBJ1-2, is GAGVSQSPSNKVTEKGKDVELRCDPISGHTALYWYRQSLGQGLEFLIYFQGNSAPDKSGLPSDRFSAERTGGSVSTLTIQRTQQEDSAVYLCASTPGANNYGYTFGSGTRLTVV.

This clone appeared a few times. J is TRBJ1-1 and V is TRBV5-1; D perhaps matches TRBD1 (6 bases). The CDR3 runs 16 residues. Germline V gives CDR1 SGHRS, CDR2 YFSETQ. Between the trimmed V and J ends, which lost 4 bases and 5 bases, there was a span of 21 bases. This CDR3 is CASSPRSRGGGTEAFF. Written as DNA, the CDR3 is TGCGCCAGCAGCCCAAGATCCAGGGGCGGCGGAACTGAAGCTTTCTTT.

The genes are TRBV25-1 and TRBJ1-3, with D maybe TRBD1 (6 bases). Germline V CDR1 and CDR2: MGHDK, SYGVNS. Trimming took 6 bases from V and 0 from J, leaving 12 bases between them. The CDR3 has 15 amino acids. The CDR3 region has the DNA TGTGCCAGCAGACCCGACAGGAGCTCTGGAAACACCATATATTTT. This codes for CASRPDRSSGNTIYF. Full variable domain (outside the CDR3, taken from reference TRBV25-1 and TRBJ1-3): EADIYQTPRYLVIGTGKKITLECSQTMGHDKMYWYQQDPGMELHLIHYSYGVNSTEKGDLSSESTVSRIRTEHFPLTLESARPSHTSQYLCASRPDRSSGNTIYFGEGSWLTVV.

The chain recombines TRBV30 with TRBJ2-1; 8 bases agree with TRBD2. This CDR3 comprises 14 residues. Per germline, CDR1 GTSNPN and CDR2 SVGIG (reference sequence). V lost 7 bases and J lost 7; bases outside the gene matches: 12. In DNA, the CDR3 is TGTGCCTCCTCCAGGAGCGGGGGTGGGAATGAGCAGTTCTTC. It translates to CASSRSGGGNEQFF.

With respect to this clone: A junction end diverges from the germline sequence, so it may reflect a read error. The J gene is TRBJ1-4, the V gene TRBV15; D might be TRBD1 (5 bases). Germline values: CDR1 LNHNV, CDR2 YYDKDF (reference sequence). The CDR3 covers 13 residues. Written as DNA, the CDR3 is TGTGCCGCCAGGGACGTAGGATATGAAAAACTGTTTTTT. Translating it yields CAARDVGYEKLFF.

The chain links TRBV6-1 to TRBJ2-5, with TRBD1 identical over 8 bases. Germline CDR1 and CDR2: MNHNS and SASEGT. This CDR3 comprises 14 residues. V lost 4 bases and J lost 1; bases outside the gene matches: 2. Here the CDR3 reads CASSGQGPQETQYF. CDR3 sequence (DNA): TGTGCCAGCAGTGGACAGGGGCCCCAAGAGACCCAGTACTTC.

This clone was seen only once. The sample carries other DNA sequences with the same CDR3. The chain joins TRBV5-1 to TRBJ1-1; D uncertain. Germline CDR1 and CDR2: SGHRS and YFSETQ. Trimming took off 4 bases at V and 3 bases at J, with 10 bases between the two ends. This CDR3 is 13 amino acids long. The CDR3 protein is CASSPQEDTEAFF. CDR3 in DNA: TGCGCCAGCAGCCCGCAGGAGGACACTGAAGCTTTCTTT.

This clone showed up just a few times. The chain combines TRBV7-2 with TRBJ2-5; TRBD1 aligns across 9 bases. The J call is uncertain, as TRBJ2-7 better fits the DNA end. Germline CDR1 and CDR2: SGHTA and FQGNSA. The CDR3 extends over 19 amino acids. CDR3 residues: CASSPSTRFRDRESYEQYF. The CDR3 bases are TGTGCCAGCAGCCCCAGTACCCGGTTCCGGGACAGGGAGTCCTACGAGCAGTACTTC.

This rearrangement joins TRBV4-1 to TRBJ2-7; TRBD1 matches 11 bases. Germline trimming cut 6 bases from V and 3 bases from J; bases unmatched to any gene: 7. The CDR3 is 15 amino acids. CDR1 MGHRA and CDR2 YSYEKL come from the germline V gene. CDR3 bases: TGCGCCAGCAGGAATCTCGGGACAGGGGGCTACGAGCAGTACTTC. Translating gives CASRNLGTGGYEQYF.

In this sample, this clone turned up a few times. This sequence joins TRBV5-1 and TRBJ2-1; 11 nucleotides align to TRBD2. With 0 bases clipped from V and 8 bases from J, the junction kept 10 bases outside the gene matches. Germline loops: CDR1 SGHRS, CDR2 YFSETQ. The CDR3 has 17 amino acids. CDR3 coding DNA: TGCGCCAGCAGCTTGGGGTTACTAGCGGGGGCCAACCATGAGCAGTTCTTC. This sequence encodes CASSLGLLAGANHEQFF.

V usage is TRBV2 and J usage is TRBJ1-2; D is perhaps TRBD1 (6 bases). Germline assignment: CDR1 SNHLY and CDR2 FYNNEI. The V and J ends lost 3 bases and 7 bases respectively, with 9 bases between them. This CDR3 contains 12 residues. The CDR3 coding sequence is TGTGCCAGCAGTGACCCACAGGGTGGCTACACCTTC. Amino acids: CASSDPQGGYTF.

A few counts support this clone. This chain connects TRBV6-5 to TRBJ1-5; 7 nucleotides agree with TRBD1. Germline V gene lookup returns CDR1 MNHEY and CDR2 SVGAGI. There are 13 residues in the CDR3. V was pared by 6 bases and J by 4 bases, with 3 bases of the junction left unmatched. CDR3 nucleotide sequence: TGTGCCAGCAGGGGACAGTGGAATCAGCCCCAGCATTTT. It translates to CASRGQWNQPQHF.

This clone was seen only a few times. This chain joins TRBV5-4 and TRBJ2-5; no reliable D call. The CDR3 sequence is 13 residues long. Germline CDR1 reads SGHNT; CDR2 reads YYREEE (reference sequence). Trimming pared 0 bases from V and 4 bases from J, leaving 7 bases between. CDR3 nucleotide sequence: TGTGCCAGCAGCTTGGTCAGTGGAGAGACCCAGTACTTC. It yields the protein CASSLVSGETQYF.

This clone was seen more than once but under ten times. The chain recombines TRBV7-2 with TRBJ1-5, with D possibly matching TRBD1 (5 bases). The CDR3 runs to 18 residues. CDR1 is SGHTA, CDR2 FQGNSA, per germline. V was pared by 0 bases and J by 6 bases, with 21 bases between. CDR3 protein: CASSLAGVGGIWSQPQHF. The CDR3 DNA sequence: TGTGCCAGCAGCTTAGCTGGTGTTGGGGGAATATGGAGTCAGCCCCAGCATTTT.

The chain carries TRBV2 and TRBJ1-2, with D perhaps TRBD1 (5 bases). Trimming removed 4 bases at V and 5 bases at J, with 14 bases between. CDR1 and CDR2 from the germline V gene are SNHLY and FYNNEI. CDR3 size: 14 residues. In nucleotides, the CDR3 is TGTGCCAGCAGTGGTCCCGGGACGGAGTATGGCTACACCTTC. Its protein product is CASSGPGTEYGYTF.

The chain combines TRBV27 with TRBJ1-2; TRBD1 matches at 8 bases. Per the germline V gene, CDR1 is MNHEY and CDR2 is SMNVEV (reference sequence). The CDR3 is made up of 12 amino acids. V was clipped by 6 bases and J by 7 bases; unmatched bases: 4. CDR3 DNA sequence: TGTGCCAGCAGATCTGACAGGGGTGGCTACACCTTC. Its translation is CASRSDRGGYTF.

The chain links TRBV9 to TRBJ2-3; D is possibly TRBD1 (6 bases). The CDR3 is 14 residues long. V was shortened by 4 bases and J by 8 bases, with 17 bases between the two germline ends. The germline gives CDR1 SGDLS, CDR2 YYNGEE. The CDR3 is CASSPRTVRSTQYF. CDR3 DNA sequence: TGTGCCAGCAGCCCCAGGACAGTAAGGTCTACGCAGTATTTT.

The chain recombines TRBV6-5 with TRBJ2-5, with TRBD1 identical over 9 bases. The J call is doubtful: the DNA matches TRBJ2-7 better. The CDR3 is 15 residues long. Germline values: CDR1 MNHEY, CDR2 SVGAGI. This CDR3 reads CASSRGQGLIYEQYF. The DNA for the CDR3 is TGTGCCAGCAGCCGCGGACAGGGGTTGATCTACGAGCAGTACTTC.